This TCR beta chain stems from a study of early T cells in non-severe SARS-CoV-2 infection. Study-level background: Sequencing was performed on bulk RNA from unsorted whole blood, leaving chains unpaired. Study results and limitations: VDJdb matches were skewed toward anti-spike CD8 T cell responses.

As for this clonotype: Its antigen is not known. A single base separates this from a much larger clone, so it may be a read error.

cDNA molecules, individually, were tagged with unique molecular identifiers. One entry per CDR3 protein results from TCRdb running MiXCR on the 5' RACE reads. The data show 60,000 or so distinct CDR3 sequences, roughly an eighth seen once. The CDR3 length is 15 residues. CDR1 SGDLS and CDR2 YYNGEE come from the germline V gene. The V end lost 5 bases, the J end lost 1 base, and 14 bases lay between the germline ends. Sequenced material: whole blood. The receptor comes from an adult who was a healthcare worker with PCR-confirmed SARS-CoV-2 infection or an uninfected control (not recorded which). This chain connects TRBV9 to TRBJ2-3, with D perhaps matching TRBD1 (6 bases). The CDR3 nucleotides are TGTGCCAGCAGACCTCAGGACAGTGGCACAGATACGCAGTATTTT. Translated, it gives CASRPQDSGTDTQYF.